This TCR beta chain was obtained from a study of blood T cell repertoires in COVID-19. As for the study in general: The cDNA or gDNA used as material had been derived from T cells, B-cell-depleted T cells, or PBMCs.

This table comes from immunoSEQ multiplex PCR, and its TCRdb copy is limited to in-frame clones, with some not included. The sample includes about 200,000 clones, 89% seen only once; the top ten take over 7%. Symptom resolution, clearance, or two negative PCRs marked donors in Cohort 3 as recovered. The sequence was obtained from a young woman who had recovered from COVID-19. Sequenced material: PBMCs or T cells enriched from blood (not recorded which).

CDR3 sequence (DNA): TGTGCCAGCTACAGGGAGAGCAATCAGCCCCAGCATTTT. Its translation is CASYRESNQPQHF. This rearrangement joins TRBV28 to TRBJ1-5, with a tentative D call TRBD1 (6 bases). Germline-derived CDR1 and CDR2 are MDHEN and SYDVKM. This CDR3 comprises 13 residues. The V and J ends lost 8 bases and 1 base respectively, with 9 bases between them.